This TCR beta chain originates from a study of siplizumab effects on memory and regulatory T cells. Notes on the study in general: Tracing alloreactive clones into unstimulated subsets worked for only a minor fraction of them.

In the case of this clone: The antigen is undetermined.

There are 12 residues in the CDR3. The germline V gene has CDR1 WSHSY and CDR2 SAAADI. The V end was cut by 3 bases, the J end by 4 bases, with 6 bases between. Assays covered approximately 100,000 TCR templates per sample. Only in-frame clones appear in the TCRdb table, and some are missing; sequencing was by immunoSEQ multiplex PCR. The data hold about 72,000 clones, with roughly nine tenths observed a single time. Material: CD8+ T cells sorted from blood. The sequence came from a human donor in good health. V gene TRBV10-2 combines with J gene TRBJ1-1; D gene ambiguous. CDR3 in DNA: TGCGCCAGCAGTGAATCGCTCACTGAAGCTTTCTTT. Residues: CASSESLTEAFF.